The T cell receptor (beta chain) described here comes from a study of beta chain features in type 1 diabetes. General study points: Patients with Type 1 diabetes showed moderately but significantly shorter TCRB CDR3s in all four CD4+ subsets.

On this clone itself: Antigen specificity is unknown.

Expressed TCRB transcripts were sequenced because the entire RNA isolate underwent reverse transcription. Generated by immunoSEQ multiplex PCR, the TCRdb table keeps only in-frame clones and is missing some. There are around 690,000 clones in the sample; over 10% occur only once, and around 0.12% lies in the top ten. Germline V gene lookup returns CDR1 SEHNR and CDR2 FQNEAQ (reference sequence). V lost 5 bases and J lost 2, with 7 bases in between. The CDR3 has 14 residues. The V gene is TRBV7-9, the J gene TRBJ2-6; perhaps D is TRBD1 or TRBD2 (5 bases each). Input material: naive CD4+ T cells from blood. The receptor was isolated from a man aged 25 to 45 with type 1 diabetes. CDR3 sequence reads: CASSGGPGANVLTF. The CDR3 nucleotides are TGTGCCAGCAGCGGGGGACCTGGGGCCAACGTCCTGACTTTC.